These 13 T cell receptor beta chains came from one sample sequenced in a study of T cell clones after liver transplantation. Measured with immunoSEQ multiplex PCR; TCRdb has only the in-frame clones, and not every one. The sample has around 110,000 clones, about nine tenths seen once; the top ten hold around 0.83%. The sequences come from CD4+ T cells from blood, collected 12 months after liver transplant. The receptors stem from a human patient who received a liver transplant. Some T cells may be supplied by the graft donor.

The chain recombines TRBV5-5 with TRBJ2-3, with D unclear. This CDR3 spans 15 amino acids. Germline V lookup: CDR1 SGHKS, CDR2 YYEKEE (reference sequence). Trimming took 1 base from V and 0 from J, leaving 9 bases between them. CDR3 amino acids: CASSLFRTSTDTQYF. DNA for the CDR3: TGTGCCAGCAGCTTGTTTCGAACTAGCACAGATACGCAGTATTTT.

This sequence joins TRBV10-3 and TRBJ1-5; TRBD1 is a possible D gene (5 bases). The CDR3 totals 16 residues. V was pared by 2 bases and J by 5 bases, with 16 bases between. The germline V gene encodes CDR1 ENHRY and CDR2 SYGVKD. This chain's CDR3 is CAISEPGTGGYQPQHF. DNA for the CDR3: TGTGCCATCAGTGAGCCAGGGACTGGGGGGTATCAGCCCCAGCATTTT.

The chain joins TRBV21-1 to TRBJ2-6; the table's D gene call, TRBD2, was not cross checked with the DNA. TRBV21-1 constitutes a pseudogene. The CDR3 has 20 amino acids. CDR3 amino acids: CASSFRRARYPFSGANVLTF. The CDR3 DNA follows: TGTGCCAGCAGCTTCCGTCGAGCGCGATACCCCTTCTCTGGGGCCAACGTCCTGACTTTC.

This chain connects TRBV19 to TRBJ2-1, with D possibly being TRBD1 (6 bases). V was pared by 5 bases and J by 8 bases, with 19 bases between. The length of the CDR3 is 15 residues. From germline, CDR1 is LNHDA and CDR2 SQIVND (reference sequence). The CDR3: CASSFQTRQVDEQFF. The CDR3, as DNA: TGTGCCAGTAGTTTCCAAACCCGACAGGTCGATGAGCAGTTCTTC.

The chain uses TRBV18 and TRBJ1-1; TRBD1 agrees at 7 bases. There are 13 residues in the CDR3. J gave up 6 bases and V 5 bases, and 6 bases lay outside the gene matches. Germline V lookup: CDR1 KGHSH, CDR2 LQKENI. The CDR3: CASSGQEVAEAFF. The CDR3 nucleotides are TGTGCCAGCTCAGGACAGGAGGTTGCTGAAGCTTTCTTT. Supplemented by reference TRBV18 and TRBJ1-1, the full variable domain reads NAGVMQNPRHLVRRRGQEARLRCSPMKGHSHVYWYRQLPEEGLKFMVYLQKENIIDESGMPKERFSAEFPKEGPSILRIQQVVRGDSAAYFCASSGQEVAEAFFGQGTRLTVV.

The gene calls are TRBV10-1 and TRBJ1-2, with 11 bases aligning to TRBD1. Trimming cost V 6 bases and J 0 bases; bases outside gene matches: 3. Germline CDR1 reads WNHNN; CDR2 reads SYGVQD (reference sequence). This CDR3 comprises 15 residues. The CDR3 DNA follows: TGCGCCAGCAGAGGACAGGGGGCTGCTAACTATGGCTACACCTTC. It specifies CASRGQGAANYGYTF.

The rearrangement joins TRBV25-1 to TRBJ2-7; 13 positions match TRBD2. CDR3 size: 15 residues. CDR1 is MGHDK and CDR2 is SYGVNS in the germline V gene. The V and J ends lost 8 bases and 2 bases, in that order; junction bases with no gene match: 6. In DNA, the CDR3 is TGTGCCAGCGGATCTGGACTAGCGGGAGCCTACGAGCAGTACTTC. This sequence encodes CASGSGLAGAYEQYF.

This rearrangement joins TRBV30 to TRBJ1-5, with no clear D. CDR3 length: 14 residues. V shed 3 bases and J shed 2 bases, with 11 bases lying between them. Per the germline V gene, CDR1 is GTSNPN and CDR2 is SVGIG (reference sequence). DNA of the CDR3: TGTGCCTGGAGCCAAGGGCAGGGCAATCAGCCCCAGCATTTT. Translating gives CAWSQGQGNQPQHF.

V and J are TRBV6-4 and TRBJ2-3, with D unresolved. Germline CDR1 reads MRHNA; CDR2 reads SNTAGT. There are 12 residues in the CDR3. V gave up 5 bases and J gave up 4 bases, with 7 bases separating them. This chain's CDR3 is CASSSWADTQYF. CDR3 nucleotides: TGTGCCAGCAGTTCCTGGGCAGATACGCAGTATTTT.

Remarks on this clone: A junction boundary mismatches the germline segment, possibly from a read error. The rearrangement joins TRBV19 to TRBJ2-7; D possibly matches TRBD1 or TRBD2 (5 bases each). Germline V gene data show CDR1 as LNHDA and CDR2 as SQIVND (reference sequence). The CDR3 loop spans 16 amino acids. The CDR3 here is CASSRGRGSVQGEQYF. CDR3 bases: TGTGCCAGTAGTAGGGGACGGGGTTCGGTCCAAGGGGAGCAATACTTC.

The rearrangement links TRBV29-1 to TRBJ1-5; unclear D gene. V lost 7 bases and J 0 bases, leaving 13 bases between the germline ends. Germline lookup yields CDR1 SQVTM and CDR2 ANQGSEA. The CDR3 contains 14 residues. The CDR3 nucleotides are TGCAGCGCGGCCCTGGACTATAGCAATCAGCCCCAGCATTTT. Translated: CSAALDYSNQPQHF.

The rearrangement joins TRBV6-5 to TRBJ2-3; the D is unclear. Trimming took off 8 bases at V and 0 bases at J, with 3 bases between the two ends. Germline lookup yields CDR1 MNHEY and CDR2 SVGAGI. The CDR3 consists of 11 residues. The CDR3: CASSSTDTQYF. CDR3 bases: TGTGCCAGCTCCAGCACAGATACGCAGTATTTT.

The V call is TRBV5-4, the J call TRBJ2-6; D call uncertain. The CDR3 is 16 amino acids. Trimming removed 0 bases from V and 0 bases from J, with 7 bases in between. Germline CDR1 and CDR2: SGHNT and YYREEE (reference sequence). The CDR3, as DNA: TGTGCCAGCAGCTTGGCCTGGAGCTCTGGGGCCAACGTCCTGACTTTC. Protein: CASSLAWSSGANVLTF. The whole variable domain, remainder taken from reference TRBV5-4 and TRBJ2-6, is ETGVTQSPTHLIKTRGQQVTLRCSSQSGHNTVSWYQQALGQGPQFIFQYYREEENGRGNFPPRFSGLQFPNYSSELNVNALELDDSALYLCASSLAWSSGANVLTFGAGSRLTVL.